One sample yielded the 26 T cell receptor beta chains listed below, sequenced in a study of metastatic and nonmetastatic thyroid tumors. With MiXCR, TCRdb called clones anew from the PCR reads. The sample has about 21,000 clones; under 30% are singletons. Thyroid surgery was performed in patients who had received no treatment beforehand. The sample was tumor tissue. These receptors all stem from a male donor with papillary thyroid cancer or a benign thyroid nodule (not recorded which). Some clones in this sample may be carry-over from other donors' samples.

This clone is classed as medium-sized. This chain links TRBV20-1 with TRBJ2-7; D unclear. Germline V gene lookup returns CDR1 DFQATT and CDR2 SNEGSKA (reference sequence). The V and J ends lost 0 bases and 5 bases respectively, with 14 bases between them. The CDR3 loop spans 14 amino acids. As DNA, the CDR3 is TGCAGTGCTAGAGATTCCAGGAATTGGGACGAGCAGTACTTC. Residues: CSARDSRNWDEQYF.

This clone was detected only a few times. The chain combines TRBV6-5 with TRBJ1-5, with no clear D. Trimming cost V 2 bases and J 2 bases, with 4 bases left between them. Per germline, CDR1 MNHEY and CDR2 SVGAGI. CDR3 length: 13 amino acids. CDR3 loop: CASSYGGNQPQHF. In DNA form, the CDR3 reads TGTGCCAGCAGTTACGGGGGCAATCAGCCCCAGCATTTT.

This clone was found a few times. The V and J genes are TRBV6-1 and TRBJ1-4, with D hard to call. Trimming shortened V by 3 bases and J by 4 bases, and 12 bases separated the two germline ends. Germline assignment: CDR1 MNHNS and CDR2 SASEGT. This CDR3 has 15 residues. The CDR3 nucleotides read TGTGCCAGCAGTGAGGTCCCTCTATATAATGAAAAACTGTTTTTT. Its translation is CASSEVPLYNEKLFF.

This clone showed up just a few times. The gene calls are TRBV6-2 or TRBV6-3 and TRBJ2-2; tentative D call: TRBD1 (6 bases). Trimming cost V 7 bases and J 8 bases, with 23 bases left between them. The CDR3 length is 16 residues. Germline V gene sequence: CDR1 MNHEY, CDR2 SVGEGT. The CDR3 is CASTTMRQGSTGELFF. The CDR3 nucleotides are TGTGCCAGCACCACGATGCGTCAGGGGAGCACGGGGGAGCTGTTTTTT.

The CDR3 sequence is CASRLGVLAKNIQYF. Written as DNA, the CDR3 is TGCGCCAGCAGACTGGGGGTTCTAGCCAAAAACATTCAGTACTTC. The chain carries TRBV5-1 and TRBJ2-4, with D perhaps assigned TRBD1 or TRBD2 (5 bases each). Germline CDR1 reads SGHRS; CDR2 reads YFSETQ. The CDR3 spans 15 residues. Trimming shortened V by 5 bases and J by 0 bases, and 12 bases separated the two germline ends. The full variable domain, with the rest looked up from reference TRBV5-1 and TRBJ2-4, is KAGVTQTPRYLIKTRGQQVTLSCSPISGHRSVSWYQQTPGQGLQFLFEYFSETQRNKGNFPGRFSGRQFSNSRSEMNVSTLELGDSALYLCASRLGVLAKNIQYFGAGTRLSVL.

Of note for this clone: This same CDR3 is encoded by further DNA sequences in the sample. The J gene is TRBJ2-1, the V gene TRBV6-4; D remains ambiguous. The germline CDR1 and CDR2 sequences are MRHNA and SNTAGT. The CDR3 runs to 13 residues. The V end lost 3 bases, the J end lost 5 bases, and 8 bases lay between the germline ends. The CDR3 nucleotides are TGTGCCAGCAGTGAGGGTACAGACAATGAGCAGTTCTTC. It codes for CASSEGTDNEQFF.

This clone is medium-sized (0.01 to 0.1%) within its sample. This chain uses TRBV25-1 with TRBJ2-2; 7 nucleotides align to TRBD2. This CDR3 contains 21 residues. V shed 5 bases and J 5 bases; nucleotides not matched to a gene: 26. Per the germline V gene, CDR1 is MGHDK and CDR2 is SYGVNS. The CDR3 DNA is TGTGCCAGCAGTAGGTCGATATTAGGGGCATCGGGGGGACTCGATACCGGGGAGCTGTTTTTT. It yields the protein CASSRSILGASGGLDTGELFF.

This clone has just a few counts. The rearrangement links TRBV6-1 to TRBJ1-2; unclear D gene. In germline, CDR1 is MNHNS, CDR2 SASEGT. Trimming took 2 bases from V and 4 from J, leaving 17 bases between them. The CDR3 spans 16 residues. The DNA for the CDR3 is TGTGCCAGCAGTGAAAACGTCGAGGCAGGTCGCTATGGCTACACCTTC. Translated: CASSENVEAGRYGYTF.

This chain joins TRBV28 and TRBJ2-4; 11 bases are shared with TRBD2. V gave up 6 bases and J gave up 0 bases; unmatched junction bases: 4. The CDR3 spans 16 residues. The germline V gene encodes CDR1 MDHEN and CDR2 SYDVKM. The CDR3 region has the DNA TGTGCCAGCAGCCAGGGACTAGCGGTAGCCAAAAACATTCAGTACTTC. Protein product: CASSQGLAVAKNIQYF.

This clone was observed at least ten times. The J gene is TRBJ2-1, the V gene TRBV29-1; maybe TRBD2 (5 bases). The V end was cut by 6 bases, the J end by 9 bases, with 18 bases between. The CDR3 runs to 13 residues. Germline CDR1 and CDR2: SQVTM and ANQGSEA. The CDR3 protein is CSVPSASLSEQFF. In nucleotides, the CDR3 is TGCAGCGTACCCTCCGCTAGCCTCAGTGAGCAGTTCTTC.

This rearrangement joins TRBV2 to TRBJ2-6; a possible D gene is TRBD2 (5 bases). Germline V gene sequence: CDR1 SNHLY, CDR2 FYNNEI. V lost 4 bases and J lost 2, with 12 bases in between. The CDR3 has 16 residues. The CDR3 loop reads CASSGEDWAGANVLTF. The CDR3 DNA is TGTGCCAGCAGTGGTGAGGACTGGGCTGGGGCCAACGTCCTGACTTTC.

This chain uses TRBV6-1 with TRBJ2-3; possible D gene TRBD2, 5 bases. V lost 8 bases and J lost 2, with 14 bases in between. CDR1 is MNHNS and CDR2 is SASEGT in the germline V gene. The CDR3 spans 14 residues. The CDR3 is CASQPPRDTDTQYF. Written as DNA, the CDR3 is TGTGCCAGCCAACCGCCCCGGGACACAGATACGCAGTATTTT.

V gene TRBV2 combines with J gene TRBJ2-1; 13 bases are a match to TRBD2. The CDR3 is 16 amino acids. Germline V gene sequence: CDR1 SNHLY, CDR2 FYNNEI. The junction had 7 bases not matched to a gene; V was cut back by 2 bases and J by 9 bases. This CDR3 is CASSERGLAGLGEQFF. The CDR3 region has the DNA TGTGCCAGCAGTGAAAGGGGACTAGCGGGACTGGGTGAGCAGTTCTTC.

This clone was counted a few times. The CDR3 spells CASSSWVGAGAREGNYEQYF. CDR3 in DNA: TGCGCCAGCAGCTCTTGGGTGGGGGCGGGAGCCCGGGAGGGGAACTACGAGCAGTACTTC. The chain has TRBV5-1 and TRBJ2-7; 8 bases align to TRBD2. V was pared by 3 bases and J by 3 bases, with 23 bases of the junction left unmatched. CDR3 length equals 20 residues. CDR1 is SGHRS and CDR2 is YFSETQ in the germline V gene.

This sequence joins TRBV27 and TRBJ2-7; unclear D gene. V was pared by 11 bases and J by 2 bases, with 16 bases between. The CDR3 loop spans 13 amino acids. Germline lookup yields CDR1 MNHEY and CDR2 SMNVEV (reference sequence). The CDR3 region is CARFNGETYEQYF. The CDR3 nucleotides are TGTGCCCGTTTTAATGGGGAAACCTACGAGCAGTACTTC.

This clone occurred many times. Additional DNA sequences in this sample encode the identical CDR3. The chain recombines TRBV2 with TRBJ1-1, with D maybe TRBD1 (6 bases). In germline, CDR1 is SNHLY, CDR2 FYNNEI. This CDR3 is 14 amino acids long. Trimming removed 3 bases at V and 10 bases at J, with 18 bases between. The CDR3 sequence is CASSDRGGRYGAFF. The CDR3 bases are TGTGCCAGCAGTGACCGAGGGGGTCGTTATGGAGCTTTCTTT.

A remark on this clone: Just one base apart from a much larger clone, this may be a read error. This chain connects TRBV7-2 to TRBJ1-1, with no clear D. This CDR3 is 13 amino acids long. Germline V lookup: CDR1 SGHTA, CDR2 FQGNSA. The CDR3 DNA sequence: TGTGCCGGCAGCCCATATTTGAACACTGAAGCTTTCTTT. Amino acid sequence: CAGSPYLNTEAFF.

On this clone: This could be a read error, since a much larger clone is one nucleotide away. V gene TRBV9 combines with J gene TRBJ2-2; 13 bases are a match to TRBD2. The V segment lost 1 base and the J segment 9 bases; nucleotides outside the gene matches: 6. The CDR3 is 16 residues long. Germline assignment: CDR1 SGDLS and CDR2 YYNGEE. CDR3 protein: CASSVQLAGGTRELFF. The CDR3 bases are TGTGCCAGCAGCGTACAACTAGCGGGAGGGACCAGGGAGCTGTTTTTT.

This clone was picked up one time. An end of the junction does not agree with germline; a read error may underlie this. The same CDR3 arises from other DNA sequences in this sample as well. The rearrangement uses TRBV20-1 and TRBJ2-3, with D possibly being TRBD1 or TRBD2 (5 bases each). The length of the CDR3 is 13 residues. Germline CDR1 reads DFQATT; CDR2 reads SNEGSKA (reference sequence). The chain's CDR3 is CSLVTGKTDTQYF. The CDR3 nucleotides read TGCAGCCTCGTAACGGGAAAGACAGACACGCAGTATTTT.

This clone counts as medium-sized. The V call is TRBV10-3, the J call TRBJ2-2; 7 positions match TRBD2. V was pared by 2 bases and J by 7 bases, with 7 bases of the junction left unmatched. The CDR3 consists of 15 residues. Germline V gene data show CDR1 as ENHRY and CDR2 as SYGVKD. Here the CDR3 DNA reads TGTGCCATCAGTGAGCGGGCTAGCGGAAACGGGGAGCTGTTTTTT. Encoded protein: CAISERASGNGELFF.

The chain employs TRBV2 and TRBJ2-7; a weak D match, TRBD1 (7 bases). The CDR3 is 14 residues long. Germline-derived CDR1 and CDR2 are SNHLY and FYNNEI. V was shortened by 2 bases and J by 2 bases, with 10 bases between the two germline ends. The CDR3, as DNA: TGTGCCAGCAGTGAACCCAGGGGGGCCTACGAGCAGTACTTC. Its translation: CASSEPRGAYEQYF.

This clone was seen a few times. The rearrangement uses TRBV11-1 and TRBJ1-6, with TRBD1 matching 8 bases. V shed 0 bases, J shed 7 bases, and the junction held 2 bases outside the gene matches. This CDR3 contains 15 residues. CDR1 and CDR2 (germline): SGHAT, FQDESV (reference sequence). The CDR3 here is CASSLAGTGNSPLHF. Written as DNA, the CDR3 is TGTGCCAGCAGCTTAGCCGGGACAGGCAATTCACCCCTCCACTTT.

The rearrangement links TRBV20-1 to TRBJ2-1; D may be TRBD1 (5 bases). This CDR3 region has 14 residues. Germline CDR1 reads DFQATT; CDR2 reads SNEGSKA (reference sequence). V was trimmed by 6 bases and J by 7 bases, leaving 19 bases between them. The CDR3 protein is CSAQGAAPLNEQFF. The CDR3 region has the DNA TGCAGTGCCCAGGGCGCGGCCCCTCTGAATGAGCAGTTCTTC.

Only one count was recorded for this clone. A much larger clone lies a single base off, so this may be a read error. Different DNA sequences within this sample yield the same CDR3. This sequence joins TRBV11-1 and TRBJ2-1, with D perhaps TRBD2 (6 bases). This CDR3 has 15 amino acids. V lost 0 bases, J lost 8 bases, and 14 bases lay in between. Germline-derived CDR1 and CDR2 are SGHAT and FQDESV (reference sequence). The DNA of the CDR3 is TGTGCCAGCAGCTTAGCGGGAGGAGCTACGGATGAGCAGTTCTTC. Protein sequence: CASSLAGGATDEQFF.

In its sample, this clone was seen a few times. The junction and the germline gene differ at one end; a read error may be behind it. V and J are TRBV30 and TRBJ2-7; D gene unclear. The CDR3 loop spans 13 amino acids. Germline V gene sequence: CDR1 GTSNPN, CDR2 SVGIG (reference sequence). The CDR3 coding sequence is TGTGCCTGGGCCCGTGGGCGGAACTACGTGCAGTACTTC. As protein: CAWARGRNYVQYF.

This clone is medium-sized (0.01 to 0.1%) by share. The chain combines TRBV20-1 with TRBJ1-1; D unclear. The CDR3 spans 15 residues. From germline, CDR1 is DFQATT and CDR2 SNEGSKA (reference sequence). V dropped 1 base and J dropped 0 bases, with 12 bases sitting between them. In DNA form, the CDR3 reads TGCAGTGCTAGAGTTATCCTTGAATTGAACACTGAAGCTTTCTTT. Residues: CSARVILELNTEAFF.